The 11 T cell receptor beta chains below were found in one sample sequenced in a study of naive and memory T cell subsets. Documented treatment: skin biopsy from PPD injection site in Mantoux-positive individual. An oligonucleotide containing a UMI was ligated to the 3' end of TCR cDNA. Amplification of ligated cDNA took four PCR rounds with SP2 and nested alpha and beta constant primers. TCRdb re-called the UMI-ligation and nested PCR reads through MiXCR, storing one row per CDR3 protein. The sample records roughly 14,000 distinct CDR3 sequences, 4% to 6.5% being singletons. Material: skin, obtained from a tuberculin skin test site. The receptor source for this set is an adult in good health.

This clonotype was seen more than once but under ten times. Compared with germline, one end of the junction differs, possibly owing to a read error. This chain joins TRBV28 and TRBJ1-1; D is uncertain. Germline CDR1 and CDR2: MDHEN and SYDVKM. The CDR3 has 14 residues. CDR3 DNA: TGTGCCAGCAGTCCCCGGGGAGCGAACACTGAAGTTTTCTTT. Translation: CASSPRGANTEVFF.

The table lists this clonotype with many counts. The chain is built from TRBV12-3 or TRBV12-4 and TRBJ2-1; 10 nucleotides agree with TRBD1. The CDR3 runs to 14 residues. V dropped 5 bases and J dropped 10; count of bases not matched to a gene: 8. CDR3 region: CASSPTGGTVEQFF. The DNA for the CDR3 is TGTGCCAGCAGTCCGACAGGGGGCACGGTGGAGCAGTTCTTC.

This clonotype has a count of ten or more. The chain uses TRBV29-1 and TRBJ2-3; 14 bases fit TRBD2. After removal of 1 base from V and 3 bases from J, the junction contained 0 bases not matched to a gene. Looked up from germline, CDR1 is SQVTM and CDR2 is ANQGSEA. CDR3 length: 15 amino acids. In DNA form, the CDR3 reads TGCAGCGTTGAAGGGACTAGCGGGGGGACAGATACGCAGTATTTT. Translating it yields CSVEGTSGGTDTQYF.

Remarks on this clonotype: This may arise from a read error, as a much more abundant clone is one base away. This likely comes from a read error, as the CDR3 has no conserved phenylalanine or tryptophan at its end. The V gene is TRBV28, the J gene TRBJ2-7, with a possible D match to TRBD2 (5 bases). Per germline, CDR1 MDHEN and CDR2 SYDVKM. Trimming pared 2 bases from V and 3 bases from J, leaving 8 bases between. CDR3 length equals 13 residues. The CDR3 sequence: CASSLGRVYEQYS. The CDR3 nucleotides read TGTGCCAGCAGTTTAGGGCGGGTCTACGAGCAGTACTCC.

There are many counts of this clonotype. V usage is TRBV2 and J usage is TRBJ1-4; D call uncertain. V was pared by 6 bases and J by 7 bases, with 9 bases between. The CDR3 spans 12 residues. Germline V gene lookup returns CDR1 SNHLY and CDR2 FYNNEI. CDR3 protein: CASSAESEKLFF. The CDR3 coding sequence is TGTGCCAGCAGCGCAGAGAGTGAAAAACTGTTTTTT.

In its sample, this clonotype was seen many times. CDR3: CAWSVWGASNQPQHF. CDR3 sequence (DNA): TGTGCCTGGAGTGTATGGGGGGCTAGCAATCAGCCCCAGCATTTT. The chain uses TRBV30 and TRBJ1-5; a possible D gene is TRBD1 (6 bases). CDR1 and CDR2 (germline): GTSNPN, SVGIG (reference sequence). This CDR3 has 15 amino acids. Trimming removed 0 bases from V and 0 bases from J, with 9 bases in between.

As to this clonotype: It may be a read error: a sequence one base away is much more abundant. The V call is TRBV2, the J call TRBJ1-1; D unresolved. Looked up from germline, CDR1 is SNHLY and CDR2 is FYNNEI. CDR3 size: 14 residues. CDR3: CAGRQSLGSTEAFF. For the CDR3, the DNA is TGTGCCGGCAGGCAGTCTCTGGGGAGCACTGAAGCTTTCTTT.

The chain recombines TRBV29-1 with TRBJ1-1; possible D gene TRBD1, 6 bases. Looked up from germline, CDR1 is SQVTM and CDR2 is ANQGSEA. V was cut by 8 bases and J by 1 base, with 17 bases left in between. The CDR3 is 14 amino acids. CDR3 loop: CSIPKTGWNTEAFF. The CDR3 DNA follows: TGCAGCATTCCCAAGACAGGTTGGAACACTGAAGCTTTCTTT.

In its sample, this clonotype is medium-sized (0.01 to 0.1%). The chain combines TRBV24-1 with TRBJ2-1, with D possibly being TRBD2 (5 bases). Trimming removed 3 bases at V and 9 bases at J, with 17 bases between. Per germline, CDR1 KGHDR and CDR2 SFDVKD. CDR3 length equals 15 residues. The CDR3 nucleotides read TGTGCCACCAGTGATCCAACTAGTTTGTTAGGTGAGCAGTTCTTC. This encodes CATSDPTSLLGEQFF.

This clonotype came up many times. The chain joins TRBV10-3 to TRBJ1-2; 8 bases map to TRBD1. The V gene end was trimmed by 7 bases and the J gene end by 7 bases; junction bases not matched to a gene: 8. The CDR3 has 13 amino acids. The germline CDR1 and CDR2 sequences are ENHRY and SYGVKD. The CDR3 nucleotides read TGTGCCATCACCATGACAGGGGAATTTGGCTACACCTTC. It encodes CAITMTGEFGYTF.

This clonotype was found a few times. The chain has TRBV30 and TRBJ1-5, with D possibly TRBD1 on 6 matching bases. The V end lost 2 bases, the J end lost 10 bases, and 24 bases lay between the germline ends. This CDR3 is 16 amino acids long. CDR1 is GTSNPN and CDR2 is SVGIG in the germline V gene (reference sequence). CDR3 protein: CAWSMRYRDQKGPQHF. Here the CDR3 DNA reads TGTGCCTGGAGTATGAGGTACAGGGACCAAAAGGGCCCCCAGCATTTT.